This TCR beta chain appears in the sequencing data of a study of T cell changes during pregnancy in multiple sclerosis. Some clones are missing from TCRdb's copy, which holds only in-frame ones; the method was immunoSEQ multiplex PCR. The table includes approximately 68,000 clones, 90% to 95% detected once. This CDR3 is 14 amino acids long. The germline V gene has CDR1 SGHRS and CDR2 YFSETQ. Losses at the gene ends were 5 bases for V and 5 bases for J; bases not matched to a gene: 7. V is TRBV5-1 and J is TRBJ2-7; 10 bases are shared with TRBD1. The source is a female donor in good health, enrolled as a control in a pregnancy study. Sequencing was performed on peripheral blood, taken in the third trimester of pregnancy. This CDR3 is CASSFRDRGDEQYF. In nucleotides, the CDR3 is TGCGCCAGCAGTTTCCGGGACAGGGGCGACGAGCAGTACTTC. Based on the CDR3 plus reference TRBV5-1 and TRBJ2-7, the full variable domain is KAGVTQTPRYLIKTRGQQVTLSCSPISGHRSVSWYQQTPGQGLQFLFEYFSETQRNKGNFPGRFSGRQFSNSRSEMNVSTLELGDSALYLCASSFRDRGDEQYFGPGTRLTVT.